This T cell receptor (beta chain) was sequenced during a study of T-cell reconstitution after alpha-beta-depleted transplantation in children. For this clonotype: The antigen is unknown.

As it was prepared, the TCRbeta library received unique molecular identifiers. TCRdb itself ran the PCR reads through MiXCR, one entry per CDR3 protein. The table includes roughly 570,000 distinct CDR3 sequences, approximately 30% detected once. Looked up from germline, CDR1 is SGHRS and CDR2 is YFSETQ. Trimming cost V 4 bases and J 7 bases; bases outside gene matches: 6. The CDR3 contains 16 residues. Study outcomes and limitations: Expanded clones from the graft, numbering several hundred, reportedly supplied alpha-beta T cells about two months after transplant. When one year had passed after transplant, most T-cell counts and diversity came from newly produced T cells. Surviving recipient T cells and thymic progenitors produced the high day-60 TCRbeta diversity seen in some patients.

V and J are TRBV5-1 and TRBJ2-2; TRBD2 matches at 14 bases. Here the sequenced sample was PBMCs, taken before TCRalphabeta/CD19-depleted stem cell transplant. This TCR came from a boy in the first two years of life with Wiskott-Aldrich syndrome, due to receive a stem cell transplant. CDR3: CASSVGLAGVLGELFF. Written as DNA, the CDR3 is TGCGCCAGCAGCGTGGGACTAGCGGGAGTCCTCGGGGAGCTGTTTTTT.